This T cell receptor beta chain was recorded in a study of technical replicates of blood from a few donors. V was cut by 6 bases and J by 6 bases, with 26 bases left in between. The CDR3 spans 17 residues. Germline values: CDR1 MDHEN, CDR2 SYDVKM. TCRdb's table, derived via immunoSEQ multiplex PCR, lists solely in-frame clones and lacks some. The repertoire consists of about 83,000 clones, with 90% to 95% occurring once and the leading ten covering under 0.5%. The clonotype comes from a human donor in good health. The chain couples TRBV28 to TRBJ1-1; a weak D match, TRBD1 (5 bases). Sequencing was carried out using T cells isolated from PBMCs. The DNA of the CDR3 is TGTGCCAGCAGCGCCGATTGGGCCCGGGAGGGGAGGGCTGAAGCTTTCTTT. It is translated as CASSADWAREGRAEAFF.